These T cell receptor beta chains were read from a single sample in a study of shared clonotypes between healthy human individuals. The table came from immunoSEQ multiplex PCR; TCRdb's copy has only in-frame clones and leaves some out. The sample includes 2 million to 2.5 million clones, nearly 97% of them seen just once. Sequenced: naive CD4+ T cells sorted from blood. Receptors originate from a man between 18 and 35 years old in good health. CDR3s include the opening cysteine and the closing phenylalanine or tryptophan. Fields, in order: CDR3 DNA, CDR3 protein, clone size, V gene, D gene, J gene. The D gene is left open where the match is weak. For some rows the clone size is stated as once, few or many, or as a class when expanded; others skip it.

TGTGCCAACCGGGACAGGGCCACTGAAGCTTTCTTT CANRDRATEAFF - TRBV6-6 TRBD1 TRBJ1-1
TGTGCCATCAGCTACCCGGCAGGGGGGACCTACAATGAGCAGTTCTTC CAISYPAGGTYNEQFF - TRBV10-3 - TRBJ2-1
TGCGCCAGCACCGCCGCAGGGGCCTACGAGCAGTACTTC CASTAAGAYEQYF - TRBV5-1 - TRBJ2-7
TGTGCCTGGACGGGGACAAGCTGGGATGGCTACACCTTC CAWTGTSWDGYTF - TRBV30 - TRBJ1-2
TGTGCCAGTAGTGGACAGGGGGCCACGTACCACACCTTC CASSGQGATYHTF - TRBV19 TRBD1 TRBJ1-2
TGTGCCAGCACTCGACGGCGGGGGGAGAACGAGCAGTACTTC CASTRRRGENEQYF - TRBV6-5 TRBD2 TRBJ2-7
TGTGCCAGCAGTTATGGGACAGGGGGACTTGATTCACCCCTCCACTTT CASSYGTGGLDSPLHF - TRBV6-5 TRBD1 TRBJ1-6
TGTGCCAGCAGTTTTCGCGACAGGGGGTACGGTGGCTACACCTTC CASSFRDRGYGGYTF - TRBV27 TRBD1 TRBJ1-2
TGTGCCAGCAGCTTAGGGTTAGCGGGGGGGCGCGAGCAGTACTTC CASSLGLAGGREQYF - TRBV11-2 TRBD2 TRBJ2-7
TGTGCCAGCTCACCCCGGACAGCGACGAACACTGAAGCTTTCTTT CASSPRTATNTEAFF - TRBV18 - TRBJ1-1
TGCAGTGCTACCGGAGAGACCCAGTACTTC CSATGETQYF - TRBV20-1 - TRBJ2-5
TGCAGCGCACAGGGAGTCGACTATGGCTACACCTTC CSAQGVDYGYTF - TRBV29-1 - TRBJ1-2
TGTGCCAGCAGTCCGCGGGGGGCTGGCGGAAACACCATATATTTT CASSPRGAGGNTIYF - TRBV6-1 - TRBJ1-3
TGTGCTAGTGGTTTAAACACAGATACGCAGTATTTT CASGLNTDTQYF once TRBV12-5 - TRBJ2-3
TGTGCCAGCAGCTTACAAGGGGGAGCCTATGGCTACACCTTC CASSLQGGAYGYTF once TRBV5-4 - TRBJ1-2
TGTGCCAGCAGCGTCACCGGGACAGGGGTGGGGGAGCAGTACTTC CASSVTGTGVGEQYF - TRBV9 TRBD1 TRBJ2-7
TGTGCCAGTACCCCTGGCGGGAGTCTTTACACCGGGGAGCTGTTTTTT CASTPGGSLYTGELFF - TRBV19 TRBD2 TRBJ2-2
TGTGCCAGCTCACCATCCCGGGGTGCCCTCTATGGCTACACCTTC CASSPSRGALYGYTF - TRBV18 - TRBJ1-2
TGTGCCAGCAGCTCATTCGACAACCCCTACACCTTC CASSSFDNPYTF once TRBV5-4 - TRBJ1-2
TGTGCCAGCAGTTACGGACCAACGGAGACCCAGTACTTC CASSYGPTETQYF - TRBV6-6 - TRBJ2-5
TGTGCCAGCAGCTTAGCGCGCCCTAGGAGCACAGATACGCAGTATTTT CASSLARPRSTDTQYF once TRBV7-9 - TRBJ2-3
TGCGCCAGCAGCCAAGACCGGGCCGCAACTAATGAAAAACTGTTTTTT CASSQDRAATNEKLFF - TRBV4-3 - TRBJ1-4
TGTGCCAGCAGCTTAGCGCGGGACTCCTACGAGCAGTACTTC CASSLARDSYEQYF - TRBV7-2 - TRBJ2-7
TGCGCCAGCAGCTTGGTGCTAGCGGCCGTCCAAGAGACCCAGTACTTC CASSLVLAAVQETQYF - TRBV5-1 TRBD2 TRBJ2-5
TGCGCCAGCAGCCAGGCCGGGACTGCCACAGATACGCAGTATTTT CASSQAGTATDTQYF - TRBV4-1 - TRBJ2-3
TGTGCCAGCAGCTTAGGGACAAGGTCAATATATTTT CASSLGTRSIYF - TRBV11-2 - TRBJ1-3